The table lists the clone carrying this TCR beta chain with a few counts. TCRbeta library preparation incorporated unique molecular identifiers. TCRdb itself ran the PCR reads through MiXCR, one entry per CDR3 protein. The profile shows 350,000 to 450,000 distinct CDR3 sequences, about 20% of them singletons. CDR3 length: 14 amino acids. Trimming cost V 10 bases and J 5 bases, with 19 bases left between them. The data are from a study of T-cell reconstitution after alpha-beta-depleted transplantation in children. Here the sequenced sample was PBMCs from the stem cell graft donor, taken from the stem cell graft. This clonotype originated in a human donor who donated a stem cell graft to a child with acute myeloid leukemia. The rearrangement joins TRBV12-3 or TRBV12-4 to TRBJ2-3; D is perhaps TRBD1 or TRBD2 (5 bases each). This chain's CDR3 is CATQLPGSRDTQYF. The CDR3 DNA reads as TGTGCCACACAGTTACCAGGGAGCCGAGATACGCAGTATTTT.